This T cell receptor (beta chain) was observed in a study of T cells in Graves' hyperthyroidism and ophthalmopathy. Whole-study findings and limits: The model identified upcoming ophthalmopathy a median approximately six months ahead of onset. The majority of expanded thyroid clonotypes above 0.001 also appeared in blood.

RNA transcripts provided the source from which TCR beta CDR3 regions were amplified. The HTBI primer set served for first-round RT-PCR of the TCR CDR3. TCRdb processed the multiplex PCR reads anew with MiXCR; each CDR3 protein has one entry. Here the sample spans about 410,000 distinct CDR3 sequences, roughly 15% being singletons. The J segment lost 4 bases and the V segment lost 8 bases, leaving 9 bases of the junction unmatched. The CDR3 totals 15 residues. Germline CDR1 and CDR2: SEHNR and FQNEAQ (reference sequence). Ophthalmopathy patients had moderate-to-severe active disease, CAS ≥3, NOSPECS ≥4, and disease duration under 3 months. The PBMCs were sourced from fresh peripheral blood (about 9.6 ml). This clonotype came up many times. Antigen: not known.

J is TRBJ2-2 and V is TRBV7-9; 8 bases align to TRBD2. Input material: blood. The sequence was obtained from a man aged 18 to 30 with Graves' ophthalmopathy. The CDR3 sequence is CASPGRGARTGELFF. The CDR3 DNA reads as TGTGCCAGCCCTGGGCGGGGGGCGCGCACCGGGGAGCTGTTTTTT.